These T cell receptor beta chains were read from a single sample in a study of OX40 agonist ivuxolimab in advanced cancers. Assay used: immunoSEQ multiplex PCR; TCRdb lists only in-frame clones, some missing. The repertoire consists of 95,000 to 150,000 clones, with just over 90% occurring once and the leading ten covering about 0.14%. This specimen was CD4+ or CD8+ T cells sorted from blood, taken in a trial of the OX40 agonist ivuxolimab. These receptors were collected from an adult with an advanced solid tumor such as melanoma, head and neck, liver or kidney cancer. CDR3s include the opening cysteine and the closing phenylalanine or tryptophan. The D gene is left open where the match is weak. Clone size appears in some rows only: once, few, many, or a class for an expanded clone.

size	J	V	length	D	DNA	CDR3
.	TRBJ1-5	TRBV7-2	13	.	TGTGCCAGCAGCTTGGGGGTAGGTCAGCCCCAGCATTTT	CASSLGVGQPQHF
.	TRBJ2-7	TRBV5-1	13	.	TGCGCCAGCAGTGCCGGTACAGGGAATGAGCAGTACTTC	CASSAGTGNEQYF
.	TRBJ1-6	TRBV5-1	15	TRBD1	TGCGCCAGCAGCCCAACCGGGACAGGGGAGTCACCCCTCCACTTT	CASSPTGTGESPLHF
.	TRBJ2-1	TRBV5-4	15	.	TGTGCCAGCAGCGAACCGACTAGGTCCTACAATGAGCAGTTCTTC	CASSEPTRSYNEQFF
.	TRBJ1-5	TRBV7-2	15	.	TGTGCCAGCAGCTTAGGCCGGGACAGCAATCAGCCCCAGCATTTT	CASSLGRDSNQPQHF
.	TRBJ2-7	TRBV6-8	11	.	TGTGCCAGCCAGCTCTCCTACGAGCAGTACTTC	CASQLSYEQYF
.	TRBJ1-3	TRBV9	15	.	TGTGCCAGCAGCGTAGCCGGGAGCTCTGGAAACACCATATATTTT	CASSVAGSSGNTIYF
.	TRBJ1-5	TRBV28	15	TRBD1	TGTGCCAGCAGTTTAGGACAGGGGAGTAATCAGCCCCAGCATTTT	CASSLGQGSNQPQHF
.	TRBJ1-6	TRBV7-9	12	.	TGTGCCAGCAGACTCGGGAATTCACCCCTCCACTTT	CASRLGNSPLHF
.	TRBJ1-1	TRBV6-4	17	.	TGTGCCAGCAGTGAGTTTTTTCGGGGGGCCCTGAACACTGAAGCTTTCTTT	CASSEFFRGALNTEAFF
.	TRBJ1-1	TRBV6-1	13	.	TGTGCCAGCGCACGTGAGGCATGGACTGAAGCTTTCTTT	CASAREAWTEAFF
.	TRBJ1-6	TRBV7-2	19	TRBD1	TGTGCCAGCAGCTTAGCGGGACCGGGACAGGGGGCTTATAATTCACCCCTCCACTTT	CASSLAGPGQGAYNSPLHF
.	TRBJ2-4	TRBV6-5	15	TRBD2	TGTGCCAGCAGTTCCTCCGGTGCGGGAGGATCCTTTCAGTACTTC	CASSSSGAGGSFQYF
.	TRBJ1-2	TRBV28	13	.	TGTGCCAGCAGTTTTCACTCTATATATGGCTACACCTTC	CASSFHSIYGYTF
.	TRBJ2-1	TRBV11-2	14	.	TGTGCCAGCAGCTTATCGGCGGGCTCTCGTACGCAGTTCTTC	CASSLSAGSRTQFF
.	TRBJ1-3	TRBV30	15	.	TGTGCCTGGAGCAGACAGGAGATCTCTGGAAACACCATATATTTT	CAWSRQEISGNTIYF
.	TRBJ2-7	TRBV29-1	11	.	TGCAGCACAAGGGACGGCTACGAGCAGTACTTC	CSTRDGYEQYF
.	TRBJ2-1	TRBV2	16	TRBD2	TGTGCCAGCAGTGACGGACTAGCGGCGGGCCGATGGGAGCAGTTCTTC	CASSDGLAAGRWEQFF
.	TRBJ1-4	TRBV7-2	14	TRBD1	TGTGCCAGCAGCTTCTCAGGGGGAGGTGAAAAACTGTTTTTT	CASSFSGGGEKLFF
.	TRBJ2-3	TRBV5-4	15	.	TGTGCCAGCAGCTTGGCCCCTAGATTCACAGATACGCAGTATTTT	CASSLAPRFTDTQYF
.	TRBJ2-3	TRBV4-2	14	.	TGTGCCAGCAGCCAAGCCTCGGGGACAGATACGCAGTATTTT	CASSQASGTDTQYF
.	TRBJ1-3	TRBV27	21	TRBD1	TGTGCCAGCAGTCCACACCCCCTGGACCCAGGGGGGGAGGTATCTGGAAACACCATATATTTT	CASSPHPLDPGGEVSGNTIYF
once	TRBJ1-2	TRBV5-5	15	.	TGTGCCAGCAGCTTGTCCACAGGCTCTAACTATGGCTACACCTTC	CASSLSTGSNYGYTF
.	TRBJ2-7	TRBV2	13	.	TGTGCCAGCAGTGATGGTTTCGAGGTCGGGTCAGACTTC	CASSDGFEVGSDF
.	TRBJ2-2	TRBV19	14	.	TGTGCCAGTAGTCGTCGGGGAGACACCGGGGAGCTGTTTTTT	CASSRRGDTGELFF
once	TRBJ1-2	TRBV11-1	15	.	TGTGCCAGCAGCTTTTCCGACACGACTAACTATGGCTACACCTTC	CASSFSDTTNYGYTF
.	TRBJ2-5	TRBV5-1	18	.	TGCGCCAGCAGCTTCTGGCCCTTGCGCGCAGGGTCCCAAGAGACCCAGTACTTC	CASSFWPLRAGSQETQYF
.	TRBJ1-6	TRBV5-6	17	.	TGTGCCAGCAGCTTGGGTGTCGTGACAGAGATTAATTCACCCCTCCACTTT	CASSLGVVTEINSPLHF
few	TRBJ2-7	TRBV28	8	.	TGTTATCCCTACGAGCAGTACTTC	CYPYEQYF
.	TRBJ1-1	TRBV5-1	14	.	TGCGCCAGCAGCTTGGACCTTCGGAATGGTGAAGCTTTCTTT	CASSLDLRNGEAFF
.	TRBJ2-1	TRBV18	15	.	TGTGCCAGCTCACCACCCCGGGCGCCAGGGAATGAGCAGTTCTTC	CASSPPRAPGNEQFF
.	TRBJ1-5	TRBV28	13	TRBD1	TGTGCCAGCAGTGATCAGGGGGGGAAGCCCCAGCATTTT	CASSDQGGKPQHF
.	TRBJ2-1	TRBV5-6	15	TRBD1	TGTGCCAGCAGCTTGAGGACAGGGGTTTACAATGAGCAGTTCTTC	CASSLRTGVYNEQFF
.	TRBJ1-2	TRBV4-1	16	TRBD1	TGCGCCAGCAGCCGTTCCCGGGACAGTTCGGCTTTGGGCTACACCTTC	CASSRSRDSSALGYTF
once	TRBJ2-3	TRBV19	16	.	TGTGCCAGTAGTCCGAGATCCGGGAGCGGCACAGATACGCAGTATTTT	CASSPRSGSGTDTQYF
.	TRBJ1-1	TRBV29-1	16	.	TGCAGCGTTGAAGATGGAGGGTTTTATGGGAACACTGAAGCTTTCTTT	CSVEDGGFYGNTEAFF
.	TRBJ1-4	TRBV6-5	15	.	TGTGCCAGCAGTTATACCCCGTCTGGAGTTGAAAAACTGTTTTTT	CASSYTPSGVEKLFF